These T cell receptor beta chains were read from a single sample in a study of human T cells and chemical hapten exposure. TCRdb independently ran MiXCR on the RACE reads; one entry per CDR3 protein. This table has approximately 400,000 distinct CDR3 sequences, roughly 5.3% appearing once. Source: whole blood, taken in connection with sensitization to the hapten diphenylcyclopropenone (DPC). All receptors come from a woman in her 50s with alopecia areata. Some clones in this sample may be carry-over from other donors' samples. CDR3s include the opening cysteine and the closing phenylalanine or tryptophan. The D gene is left open where the match is weak. Only some rows state a clone size, as once, few, many or a class for expanded clones.

TRBJ2-1 | TRBD1 | many | TRBV12-3/TRBV12-4 | CASSPKVPGGYNEQFF | TGTGCCAGCAGCCCCAAGGTACCAGGGGGATACAATGAGCAGTTCTTC
TRBJ2-3 | - | many | TRBV7-2 | CASSLQGGETSPDTQYF | TGTGCCAGCAGCCTCCAGGGGGGTGAGACTAGCCCCGATACGCAGTATTTT
TRBJ2-1 | TRBD1 | few | TRBV7-2 | CASSSIRGDSHNEQFF | TGTGCCAGCAGCTCAATTAGAGGGGACAGTCACAATGAGCAGTTCTTC
TRBJ1-6 | - | few | TRBV7-2 | CASSLAAGVDSPLHF | TGTGCCAGCAGCTTAGCCGCGGGGGTCGATTCACCCCTCCACTTT
TRBJ2-3 | - | - | TRBV29-1 | CSSTSGATDTQYF | TGCAGCTCAACTTCGGGGGCCACAGATACGCAGTATTTT
TRBJ2-1 | - | many | TRBV12-3/TRBV12-4 | CASSLRGAPPNEQFF | TGTGCCAGCAGTCTCCGGGGGGCACCCCCCAATGAGCAGTTCTTC
TRBJ1-5 | - | many | TRBV4-3 | CASSQDMRDQPQHF | TGCGCCAGCAGCCAAGATATGCGGGACCAGCCCCAGCATTTT
TRBJ1-1 | - | many | TRBV7-9 | CASSLGLGSNTEAFF | TGTGCCAGCAGCTTAGGTCTAGGTTCAAACACTGAAGCTTTCTTT
TRBJ2-3 | TRBD2 | - | TRBV18 | CASSPASGAETDTQYF | TGTGCCAGCTCACCGGCTAGCGGGGCCGAAACAGATACGCAGTATTTT
TRBJ2-3 | - | many | TRBV7-9 | CASSKGMADTQYF | TGTGCCAGCAGCAAAGGGATGGCGGATACGCAGTATTTT
TRBJ2-3 | TRBD2 | many | TRBV25-1 | CASIARLAGTDTQYF | TGTGCCAGCATCGCCCGACTAGCGGGCACAGATACGCAGTATTTT
TRBJ2-1 | - | few | TRBV3-1 | CASSLRRAYNEQFF | TGTGCCAGCAGCCTGAGGCGGGCGTACAATGAGCAGTTCTTC
TRBJ2-3 | - | many | TRBV3-1 | CASSQIATSTDTQYF | TGTGCCAGCAGTCAAATAGCAACTAGCACAGATACGCAGTATTTT
TRBJ1-1 | - | - | TRBV11-2 | CASSPQATEAFF | TGTGCCAGCAGCCCCCAGGCCACTGAAGCTTTCTTT
TRBJ1-5 | - | - | TRBV2 | CASRGLGDQPQHF | TGTGCCAGCAGGGGCTTGGGAGATCAGCCCCAGCATTTT
TRBJ1-1 | - | few | TRBV20-1 | CSARDGLGAFF | TGCAGTGCTAGGGACGGCCTGGGGGCTTTCTTT
TRBJ1-1 | - | many | TRBV6-5 | CASRTIENTEAFF | TGTGCCAGCCGGACTATAGAGAACACTGAAGCTTTCTTT
TRBJ2-5 | - | few | TRBV29-1 | CSVAYDQETQYF | TGCAGCGTTGCATACGACCAAGAGACCCAGTACTTC
TRBJ1-5 | - | - | TRBV7-8 | CASSLADNQPQHF | TGTGCCAGCAGCTTAGCCGATAATCAGCCCCAGCATTTT
TRBJ1-4 | - | - | TRBV2 | CASGRVSGEKLFF | TGTGCTTCGGGTAGGGTATCAGGAGAAAAACTGTTTTTT
TRBJ1-4 | TRBD1 | few | TRBV7-8 | CASSATGLGEKLFF | TGTGCCAGCAGCGCGACAGGGCTGGGCGAAAAACTGTTTTTT
TRBJ2-1 | - | - | TRBV28 | CASSLDGLVYEQFF | TGTGCCAGCAGTTTAGACGGTCTAGTCTATGAGCAGTTCTTC
TRBJ2-3 | TRBD1 | - | TRBV2 | CASSEVGGHVDTQYF | TGTGCCAGCAGTGAAGTAGGGGGCCACGTCGATACGCAGTATTTT
TRBJ2-5 | TRBD2 | many | TRBV28 | CASSPRLAGVQETQYF | TGTGCCAGCAGCCCCAGACTAGCGGGGGTACAAGAGACCCAGTACTTC
TRBJ1-4 | TRBD1 | - | TRBV2 | CASRQGGVNEKLFF | TGTGCCAGCAGACAGGGGGGGGTAAATGAAAAACTGTTTTTT
TRBJ2-7 | TRBD1 | many | TRBV28 | CASSTRQGAWREQYF | TGTGCCAGCAGCACCCGACAGGGGGCATGGAGGGAGCAGTACTTC
TRBJ2-7 | TRBD1 | many | TRBV5-5 | CASSFGTGTYEQYF | TGTGCCAGCAGCTTCGGGACAGGGACCTACGAGCAGTACTTC
TRBJ2-1 | - | - | TRBV7-8 | CASSSSDSTGHEQFF | TGTGCCAGCAGCTCTTCGGACTCAACAGGTCATGAGCAGTTCTTC
TRBJ1-6 | - | few | TRBV27 | CASSLEYNSPLHF | TGTGCCAGCAGCTTGGAGTATAATTCACCCCTCCACTTT
TRBJ2-7 | TRBD1 | - | TRBV28 | CASFDRGAYEQYF | TGTGCCAGCTTTGACAGGGGCGCCTACGAGCAGTACTTC
TRBJ1-2 | TRBD1 | many | TRBV4-3 | CASSQDRQGATGVYGYTF | TGCGCCAGCAGCCAAGATCGGCAGGGGGCAACGGGAGTCTATGGCTACACCTTC
TRBJ1-2 | - | few | TRBV6-5 | CASSFVRGEDGYTF | TGTGCCAGCAGTTTCGTCAGGGGAGAGGATGGCTACACCTTC
TRBJ2-3 | TRBD1 | many | TRBV11-2 | CASSSTGAFGTQYF | TGTGCCAGCAGCTCAACAGGGGCCTTCGGTACGCAGTATTTT
TRBJ1-1 | - | few | TRBV11-2 | CASSLVISGPNTEAFF | TGTGCCAGCAGCTTAGTTATTTCCGGGCCGAACACTGAAGCTTTCTTT
TRBJ1-1 | - | many | TRBV29-1 | CSVAGTLMNTEAFF | TGCAGCGTTGCCGGGACATTAATGAACACTGAAGCTTTCTTT
TRBJ2-3 | - | - | TRBV25-1 | CASSEFLSDTQYF | TGTGCCAGCAGTGAATTTTTGTCAGATACGCAGTATTTT
TRBJ2-1 | TRBD1 | many | TRBV29-1 | CSGAGTGSYNEQFF | TGCAGCGGTGCGGGGACAGGGTCCTACAATGAGCAGTTCTTC
TRBJ1-4 | - | many | TRBV9 | CASSQRLNEKLFF | TGTGCCAGCAGTCAGAGACTTAATGAAAAACTGTTTTTT
TRBJ2-3 | TRBD1 | many | TRBV12-3/TRBV12-4 | CASTDGQGHTQYF | TGTGCCAGCACCGACGGACAGGGACATACGCAGTATTTT
TRBJ1-5 | - | many | TRBV7-9 | CASSLASDQPQHF | TGTGCCAGCAGCCTGGCCAGCGATCAGCCCCAGCATTTT
TRBJ1-1 | - | - | TRBV11-2 | CASSFPTGMNTEAFF | TGTGCCAGCAGCTTTCCGACAGGCATGAACACTGAAGCTTTCTTT
TRBJ2-1 | - | - | TRBV18 | CASSPTRSNEQFF | TGTGCCAGCTCACCGACTAGATCCAATGAGCAGTTCTTC
TRBJ2-7 | TRBD1 | many | TRBV13 | CASSDQDRAYEQYF | TGTGCCAGCAGCGACCAGGACAGGGCCTACGAGCAGTACTTC